The rows below give T cell receptor beta chains drawn from one sample of a study of vaccination effects on CD4 cells after COVID-19. These receptors are not linked to any known antigen. TCRdb keeps only in-frame clones here, not all; method: immunoSEQ multiplex PCR. The sample lists 50,000 to 60,000 clones, over 65% seen once, with 3% in the top ten. The sample here was CD4+ T cells from PBMCs cultured without peptide, taken before COVID-19 vaccination. These receptors came from a human donor who received a COVID-19 vaccine. Both conserved end residues are part of each CDR3. Each record gives: D gene, clone size, J gene, V gene, CDR3 protein, CDR3 DNA. The D gene is left open where the match is weak. A row's size may be missing; if present it is once, few, many or a size class.

- - TRBJ2-5 TRBV5-8 CASSSERGETQYF TGTGCCAGCAGCTCGGAAAGAGGGGAGACCCAGTACTTC
TRBD1 - TRBJ1-2 TRBV5-6 CASSLGQLNYGYTF TGTGCCAGCAGCCTGGGACAGCTTAACTATGGCTACACCTTC
- - TRBJ2-4 TRBV11-2 CASSWGGTENIQYF TGTGCCAGCAGCTGGGGTGGGACGGAAAACATTCAGTACTTC
- - TRBJ1-6 TRBV5-1 CASSSVGGSPLHF TGCGCCAGCAGCTCCGTCGGTGGCTCACCCCTCCACTTT
- - TRBJ2-3 TRBV12-5 CASGFGKSSTDTQYF TGTGCTAGTGGTTTTGGGAAGTCTAGCACAGATACGCAGTATTTT
- - TRBJ1-2 TRBV6-2/TRBV6-3 CASSPSTGYYGYTF TGTGCCAGCAGTCCCTCGACAGGCTACTATGGCTACACCTTC
- - TRBJ2-2 TRBV24-1 CATSSPPLGELFF TGTGCCACCAGTTCCCCCCCATTGGGGGAGCTGTTTTTT
TRBD2 - TRBJ2-5 TRBV2 CASKELAGEETQYF TGTGCCAGCAAAGAACTAGCGGGGGAAGAGACCCAGTACTTC
TRBD1 - TRBJ2-2 TRBV30 CAWSTSRTGKVSGELFF TGTGCCTGGAGTACCTCCCGGACAGGGAAGGTTTCCGGGGAGCTGTTTTTT
- - TRBJ2-1 TRBV7-3 CASSPRQASYNEQFF TGTGCCAGCAGCCCACGACAGGCATCCTACAATGAGCAGTTCTTC
TRBD1 - TRBJ1-5 TRBV3-1/TRBV3-2 CASSNTGQGYQPQHF TGTGCCAGCAGCAATACCGGACAGGGATATCAGCCCCAGCATTTT
- - TRBJ2-3 TRBV5-8 CAIPPRGATDTQYF TGTGCCATACCTCCCAGGGGGGCCACAGATACGCAGTATTTT
- - TRBJ2-5 TRBV3-1/TRBV3-2 CASSQRGQETQYF TGTGCCAGCAGCCAACGGGGGCAAGAGACCCAGTACTTC
TRBD1 - TRBJ1-2 TRBV10-3 CAISGGDRAYF TGTGCCATCAGTGGGGGGGACAGGGCCTACTTC
- - TRBJ1-5 TRBV6-2/TRBV6-3 CASSYYVQPQHF TGTGCCAGCAGTTACTACGTACAGCCCCAGCATTTT
TRBD1 - TRBJ2-3 TRBV9 CASSVVRTGISTDTQYF TGTGCCAGCAGCGTAGTCAGGACAGGAATTAGCACAGATACGCAGTATTTT
- - TRBJ2-5 TRBV24-1 CATSGRGRETQYF TGTGCCACCAGTGGACGGGGGAGGGAGACCCAGTACTTC
- once TRBJ1-4 TRBV28 CASSLNEKLFF TGTGCCAGCAGTTTGAATGAAAAACTGTTTTTT
- - TRBJ2-1 TRBV5-1 CASSLLGSSYNEQFF TGCGCCAGCAGCTTGTTGGGGAGCTCCTACAATGAGCAGTTCTTC
TRBD2 - TRBJ2-1 TRBV9 CASSGSGGTNNEQFF TGTGCCAGCAGCGGTAGCGGGGGAACGAACAATGAGCAGTTCTTC
- - TRBJ2-3 TRBV25-1 CASSEPGSTDTQYF TGTGCCAGCAGTGAACCAGGGAGCACAGATACGCAGTATTTT
TRBD2 - TRBJ2-3 TRBV9 CASSVAPAGGPGLGTQYF TGTGCCAGCAGCGTAGCCCCAGCGGGGGGGCCAGGGTTAGGTACGCAGTATTTT
- - TRBJ2-1 TRBV18 CASSKIGGTNNEQFF TGTGCCAGCTCAAAGATTGGGGGGACCAACAATGAGCAGTTCTTC
- once TRBJ1-4 TRBV19 CASSRGRQTNEKLFF TGTGCCAGCAGCAGGGGCCGGCAAACTAATGAAAAACTGTTTTTT
- - TRBJ1-5 TRBV6-5 CASIRDAGDQPQHF TGTGCCAGCATAAGGGACGCCGGGGATCAGCCCCAGCATTTT
- - TRBJ2-2 TRBV6-4 CASSPLDSPGELFF TGTGCCAGCAGCCCCCTAGACTCGCCCGGGGAGCTGTTTTTT
TRBD1 few TRBJ1-2 TRBV5-1 CASSPGQGANYGYTF TGCGCCAGCAGCCCCGGACAGGGTGCGAACTATGGCTACACCTTC
- - TRBJ2-1 TRBV6-4 CASSADSNSYNEQFF TGTGCCAGCAGCGCTGACAGCAACTCCTACAATGAGCAGTTCTTC
- few TRBJ1-6 TRBV5-4 CASSLGRENSPLHF TGTGCCAGCAGCTTGGGCAGGGAAAATTCACCCCTCCACTTT
TRBD2 - TRBJ2-5 TRBV19 CASSRGQRGTTQYF TGTGCCAGTAGTCGAGGACAGCGGGGGACGACCCAGTACTTC
- - TRBJ2-3 TRBV6-5 CASSYSRSGTDTQYF TGTGCCAGCAGTTACTCAAGGTCCGGCACAGATACGCAGTATTTT
- - TRBJ1-4 TRBV9 CASSPSLGVGEKLFF TGTGCCAGCAGCCCGTCACTCGGAGTGGGAGAAAAACTGTTTTTT
TRBD1 - TRBJ1-5 TRBV14 CASSQGQGGQPQHF TGTGCCAGCAGCCAGGGACAGGGGGGTCAGCCCCAGCATTTT
- - TRBJ2-5 TRBV6-5 CASSYRVEETQYF TGTGCCAGCAGTTATAGGGTGGAGGAGACCCAGTACTTC
- - TRBJ1-1 TRBV30 CAWNSGPYTEAFF TGTGCCTGGAACTCTGGACCTTACACTGAAGCTTTCTTT
- - TRBJ1-4 TRBV5-1 CASSWDTNEKLFF TGCGCCAGCAGCTGGGACACTAATGAAAAACTGTTTTTT
- - TRBJ1-4 TRBV7-9 CASSLPRTARGETNEKLFF TGTGCCAGCAGCTTACCTCGGACGGCCCGGGGTGAAACTAATGAAAAACTGTTTTTT
TRBD1 - TRBJ1-3 TRBV11-2 CASSRTGYVGNTIYF TGTGCCAGCAGCCGGACAGGGTACGTCGGAAACACCATATATTTT
- once TRBJ2-6 TRBV2 CASNPATISGANVLTF TGTGCCAGCAACCCCGCCACTATCTCTGGGGCCAACGTCCTGACTTTC
- - TRBJ2-5 TRBV7-2 CASSPDRIQETQYF TGTGCCAGCAGTCCCGACAGAATCCAAGAGACCCAGTACTTC
- few TRBJ1-2 TRBV12-3/TRBV12-4 CASSPQYSYTF TGTGCCAGCAGTCCTCAATATAGCTACACCTTC
- once TRBJ2-4 TRBV4-1 CASSQGVAAKNIQYF TGCGCCAGCAGCCAGGGGGTCGCAGCCAAAAACATTCAGTACTTC
- - TRBJ1-3 TRBV19 CASGQRASGNTIYF TGTGCCAGTGGACAGAGAGCGTCTGGAAACACCATATATTTT
- - TRBJ1-2 TRBV29-1 CSVERQNYGYTF TGCAGCGTTGAGAGGCAGAACTATGGCTACACCTTC
TRBD1 - TRBJ2-3 TRBV12-5 CASGPLGGTGESDTQYF TGTGCTAGTGGTCCCCTAGGTGGGACAGGGGAATCGGATACGCAGTATTTT
- - TRBJ1-4 TRBV2 CASSEVPGSNGKLFF TGTGCCAGCAGTGAAGTCCCGGGATCGAATGGAAAACTGTTTTTT
TRBD2 once TRBJ2-2 TRBV9 CASSSRGGGTGELFF TGTGCCAGCAGCTCGCGGGGGGGCGGGACCGGGGAGCTGTTTTTT
- - TRBJ1-1 TRBV7-8 CASSLGGEIGTEAFF TGTGCCAGCAGCTTAGGCGGGGAAATTGGCACTGAAGCTTTCTTT
- - TRBJ1-4 TRBV18 CASSPGALDEKLFF TGTGCCAGCTCACCGGGGGCGCTGGATGAAAAACTGTTTTTT
- - TRBJ2-2 TRBV11-2 CASTITGRGTGELFF TGTGCCAGCACCATAACGGGCAGGGGAACCGGGGAGCTGTTTTTT
- - TRBJ1-6 TRBV6-1 CASSEGAASSYNSPLHF TGTGCCAGCAGTGAAGGGGCAGCGAGCTCCTATAATTCACCCCTCCACTTT
TRBD1 - TRBJ1-5 TRBV2 CASRQGASQPQHF TGTGCCAGCAGACAGGGGGCGAGTCAGCCCCAGCATTTT